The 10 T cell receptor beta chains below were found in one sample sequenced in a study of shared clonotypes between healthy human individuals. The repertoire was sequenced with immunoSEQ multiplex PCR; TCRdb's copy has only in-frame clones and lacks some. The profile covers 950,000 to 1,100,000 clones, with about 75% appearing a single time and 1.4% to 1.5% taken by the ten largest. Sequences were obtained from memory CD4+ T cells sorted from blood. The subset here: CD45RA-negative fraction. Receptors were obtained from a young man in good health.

CDR3 protein: CASSLTTARTQYF. In DNA form, the CDR3 reads TGTGCCAGCAGCTTGACGACAGCACGTACGCAGTATTTT. The genes are TRBV5-6 and TRBJ2-3; TRBD1 might be the D (5 bases). Germline CDR1 SGHDT, CDR2 YYEEEE. The V gene lost 1 base and the J gene lost 8 bases, with 11 bases spanning the gap. The CDR3 is 13 residues long.

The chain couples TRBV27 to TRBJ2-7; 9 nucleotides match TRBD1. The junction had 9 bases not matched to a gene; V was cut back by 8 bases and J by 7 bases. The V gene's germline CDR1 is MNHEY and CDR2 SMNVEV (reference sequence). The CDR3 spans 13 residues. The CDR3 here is CASAGTGRWEQYF. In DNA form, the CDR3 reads TGTGCCAGCGCGGGGACAGGGAGGTGGGAGCAGTACTTC.

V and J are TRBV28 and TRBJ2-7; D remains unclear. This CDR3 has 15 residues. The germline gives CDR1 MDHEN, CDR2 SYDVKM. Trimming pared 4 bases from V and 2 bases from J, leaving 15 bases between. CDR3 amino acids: CASSWARVETYEQYF. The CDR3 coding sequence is TGTGCCAGCAGTTGGGCTCGGGTGGAGACCTACGAGCAGTACTTC. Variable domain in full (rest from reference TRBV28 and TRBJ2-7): DVKVTQSSRYLVKRTGEKVFLECVQDMDHENMFWYRQDPGLGLRLIYFSYDVKMKEKGDIPEGYSVSREKKERFSLILESASTNQTSMYLCASSWARVETYEQYFGPGTRLTVT.

The CDR3 DNA reads TGTGCCAGCAGCTTGTTGTCTGGGGGCGCCGAAGCACGGGAGCTGTTTTTT. It specifies CASSLLSGGAEARELFF. V usage is TRBV5-4 and J usage is TRBJ2-2, with D maybe TRBD1 (6 bases). This CDR3 is 17 amino acids long. V was cut by 1 base and J by 9 bases, with 22 bases left in between. Per germline, CDR1 SGHNT and CDR2 YYREEE (reference sequence).

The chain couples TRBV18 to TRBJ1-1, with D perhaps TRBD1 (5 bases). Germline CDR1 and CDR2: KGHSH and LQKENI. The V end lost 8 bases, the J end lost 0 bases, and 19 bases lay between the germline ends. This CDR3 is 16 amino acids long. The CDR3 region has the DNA TGTGCCAGCACAACAGAACAGACAGCTTTGAACACTGAAGCTTTCTTT. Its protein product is CASTTEQTALNTEAFF.

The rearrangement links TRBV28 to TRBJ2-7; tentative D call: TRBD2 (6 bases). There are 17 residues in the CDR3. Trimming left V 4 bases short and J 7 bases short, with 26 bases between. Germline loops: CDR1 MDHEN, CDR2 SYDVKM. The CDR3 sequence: CASSYGGSRVLSREQYF. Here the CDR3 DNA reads TGTGCCAGCAGTTATGGGGGGTCGAGGGTTTTATCGAGGGAGCAGTACTTC. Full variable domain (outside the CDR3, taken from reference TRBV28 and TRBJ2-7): DVKVTQSSRYLVKRTGEKVFLECVQDMDHENMFWYRQDPGLGLRLIYFSYDVKMKEKGDIPEGYSVSREKKERFSLILESASTNQTSMYLCASSYGGSRVLSREQYFGPGTRLTVT.

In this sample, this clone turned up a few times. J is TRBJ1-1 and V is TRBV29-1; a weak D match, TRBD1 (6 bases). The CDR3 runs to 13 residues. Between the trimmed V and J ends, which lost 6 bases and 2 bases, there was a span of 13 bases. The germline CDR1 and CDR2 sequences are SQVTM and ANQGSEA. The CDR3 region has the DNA TGCAGCGTCACAGGGAACCTAAACACTGAAGCTTTCTTT. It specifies CSVTGNLNTEAFF.

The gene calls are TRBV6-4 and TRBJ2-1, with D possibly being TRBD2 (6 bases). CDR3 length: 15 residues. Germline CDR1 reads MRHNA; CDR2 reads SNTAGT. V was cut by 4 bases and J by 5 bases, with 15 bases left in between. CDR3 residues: CASSVEASVHNEQFF. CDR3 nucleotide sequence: TGTGCCAGCAGTGTAGAGGCTAGCGTCCACAATGAGCAGTTCTTC.

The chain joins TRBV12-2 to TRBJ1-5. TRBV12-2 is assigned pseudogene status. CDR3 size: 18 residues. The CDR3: CASRPREGASGPNQPQHF. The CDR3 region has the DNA TGTGCAAGTCGCCCCCGGGAGGGAGCCTCCGGACCTAATCAGCCCCAGCATTTT.

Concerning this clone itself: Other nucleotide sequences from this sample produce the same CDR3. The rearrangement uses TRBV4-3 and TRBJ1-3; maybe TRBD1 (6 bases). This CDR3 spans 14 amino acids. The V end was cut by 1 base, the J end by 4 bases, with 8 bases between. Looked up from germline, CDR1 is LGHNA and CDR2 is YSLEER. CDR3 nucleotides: TGCGCCAGCAGCCAAGGGGGGGCCGGAAACACCATATATTTT. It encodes CASSQGGAGNTIYF.